In this sample, the clone carrying this T cell receptor (beta chain) turned up once. Its antigen is not known. These data originate in a study of cytomegalovirus exposure and HLA in healthy donors. Study-level findings and limits: Analyzed later, association rates of TCRs varied across HLA loci, with DRB1 most and HLA-C fewest. As was reported, the HLA-A and HLA-B alleles of most subjects were accurately predicted from TCR beta sequences. Rare TCR sequences predominated, though certain public TCRs were found in many donors.

This PCR relied on a set of 60 Vbeta primers and 13 Jbeta primers. The data were produced by immunoSEQ multiplex PCR, yet TCRdb's version contains in-frame clones alone and is incomplete. The top ten clones hold 2% to 2.5% of a sample with 150,000 to 200,000 clones, approximately 80% of them seen once. V gave up 8 bases and J gave up 0 bases, with 16 bases separating them. Germline V gene data show CDR1 as LNHDA and CDR2 as SQIVND (reference sequence). The CDR3 covers 15 residues. The sequencing sample was made of PBMCs. This clonotype originated in a man aged 45-65 years in good health and CMV-seropositive. The chain carries TRBV19 and TRBJ1-2; D not resolved. The CDR3 DNA is TGTGCCAGTCTCTCTGGTGGGCGAACTAACTATGGCTACACCTTC. This sequence encodes CASLSGGRTNYGYTF.